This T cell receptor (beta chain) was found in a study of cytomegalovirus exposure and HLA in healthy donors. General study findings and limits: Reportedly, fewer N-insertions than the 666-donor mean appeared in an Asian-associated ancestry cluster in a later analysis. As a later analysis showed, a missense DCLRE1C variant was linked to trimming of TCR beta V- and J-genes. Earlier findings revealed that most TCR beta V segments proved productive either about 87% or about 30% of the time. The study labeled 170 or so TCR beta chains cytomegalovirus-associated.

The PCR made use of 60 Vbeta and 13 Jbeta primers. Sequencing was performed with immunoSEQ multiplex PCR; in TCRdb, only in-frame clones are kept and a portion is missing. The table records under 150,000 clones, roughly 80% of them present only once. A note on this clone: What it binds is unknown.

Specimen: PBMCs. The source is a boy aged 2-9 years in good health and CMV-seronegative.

CDR3 amino acids: CASSWARGDTIYF. CDR3 DNA: TGTGCCAGCAGTTGGGCCAGGGGGGACACCATATATTTT. V is TRBV28 and J is TRBJ1-3; TRBD1 matches at 7 bases. Trimming cost V 4 bases and J 8 bases; bases outside gene matches: 5. This CDR3 contains 13 residues. Germline CDR1 MDHEN, CDR2 SYDVKM.